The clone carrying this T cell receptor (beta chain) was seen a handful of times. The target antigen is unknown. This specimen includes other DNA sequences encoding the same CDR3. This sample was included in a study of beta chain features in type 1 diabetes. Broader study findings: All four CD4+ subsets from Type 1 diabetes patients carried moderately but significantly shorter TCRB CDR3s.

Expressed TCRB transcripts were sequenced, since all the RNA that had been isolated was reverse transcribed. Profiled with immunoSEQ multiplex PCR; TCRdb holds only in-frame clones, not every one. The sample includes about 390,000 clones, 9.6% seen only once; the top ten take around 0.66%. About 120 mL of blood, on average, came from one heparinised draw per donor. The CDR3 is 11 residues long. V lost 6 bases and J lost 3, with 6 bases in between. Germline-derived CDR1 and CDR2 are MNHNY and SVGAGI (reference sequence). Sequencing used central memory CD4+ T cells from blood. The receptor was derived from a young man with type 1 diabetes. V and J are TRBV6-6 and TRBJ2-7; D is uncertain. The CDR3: CASRGSYEQYF. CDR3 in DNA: TGTGCCAGCAGGGGAAGCTACGAGCAGTACTTC.